The 30 T cell receptor beta chains below were found in one sample sequenced in a study of neurological immune-mediated disorders. TCRdb recomputed calls from the 5' RACE reads with MiXCR, one row per CDR3 protein. This sample carries about 70,000 distinct CDR3 sequences, about 3% of them seen once, and the ten largest clones take around 5.5%. Sample: PBMCs. The receptors originated from a woman aged 50 to 60 with multiple sclerosis.

This clonotype showed up many times. This sequence joins TRBV21-1 and TRBJ2-1; the D call of TRBD2 is as the table states it, not checked on the DNA. TRBV21-1 is a recognized pseudogene. This CDR3 spans 21 amino acids. The CDR3 nucleotides read TGTGCCAGCAGCCCTAACGTGTGTGCGGCTAGCGGGAAAGTCGCCTACAATGAGCAGTTCTTC. Amino acids: CASSPNVCAASGKVAYNEQFF.

The table lists this clonotype with many counts. The genes are TRBV7-3 and TRBJ2-2, with D possibly being TRBD1 (5 bases). Germline lookup yields CDR1 SGHTA and CDR2 FQGTGA. V dropped 0 bases and J dropped 7 bases, with 6 bases sitting between them. The CDR3 consists of 13 residues. CDR3 loop: CASSLTGVGELFF. As DNA, the CDR3 is TGTGCCAGCAGCTTAACAGGGGTCGGGGAGCTGTTTTTT.

This clonotype was detected ten times or more. The CDR3 loop is CSASWAGGSSTDTQYF. The CDR3 DNA sequence: TGCAGTGCTAGCTGGGCGGGGGGGTCTAGCACAGATACGCAGTATTTT. V gene TRBV20-1 combines with J gene TRBJ2-3; 9 bases are shared with TRBD2. The CDR3 has 16 amino acids. Germline CDR1 DFQATT, CDR2 SNEGSKA (reference sequence). V lost 3 bases to trimming and J lost 0 bases; unmatched junction nucleotides: 7.

This clonotype was observed many times. V gene TRBV20-1 combines with J gene TRBJ2-1; 7 positions agree with TRBD2. Germline assignment: CDR1 DFQATT and CDR2 SNEGSKA (reference sequence). This CDR3 has 14 residues. With 3 bases clipped from V and 6 bases from J, the junction kept 8 bases outside the gene matches. The CDR3 bases are TGCAGTGCTAGGGCTAGCGGAGAAGGCAATGAGCAGTTCTTC. The encoded protein is CSARASGEGNEQFF.

This clonotype was counted many times. This chain uses TRBV5-1 with TRBJ2-5, with D perhaps matching TRBD1 (6 bases). With 0 bases removed from V and 3 bases from J, the gap between germline ends came to 12 bases. CDR3 length: 15 amino acids. Germline-derived CDR1 and CDR2 are SGHRS and YFSETQ. In nucleotides, the CDR3 is TGCGCCAGCAGCTTGGACGGACAGCCGGAAGAGACCCAGTACTTC. The encoded protein is CASSLDGQPEETQYF.

This clonotype was found many times. V is TRBV20-1 and J is TRBJ2-7; D not resolved. Germline V gene lookup returns CDR1 DFQATT and CDR2 SNEGSKA (reference sequence). The length of the CDR3 is 13 residues. The V and J ends lost 0 bases and 0 bases respectively, with 6 bases between them. In DNA form, the CDR3 reads TGCAGTGCTAGAGACACCAGCTCCTACGAGCAGTACGTC. It translates to CSARDTSSYEQYV.

Remarks on this clonotype: This may stem from a read error, because a much larger clone lies one nucleotide away. The chain carries TRBV9 and TRBJ2-1; the D gene is possibly TRBD1 (6 bases). Germline V gene lookup returns CDR1 SGDLS and CDR2 YYNGEE. There are 12 residues in the CDR3. CDR3 loop: CDSSVTGSEQFF. CDR3 coding DNA: TGTGACAGCAGCGTCACAGGGTCGGAGCAGTTCTTC.

The chain has TRBV20-1 and TRBJ2-5; D is unresolved. Germline lookup yields CDR1 DFQATT and CDR2 SNEGSKA (reference sequence). Deletions cut 4 bases from V and 0 bases from J, with 9 bases between. CDR3 length: 13 residues. The CDR3 DNA is TGCAGTGCTATCAACAGCTACCAAGAGACCCAGTACTTC. Translation gives CSAINSYQETQYF.

The sample holds many counts of this clonotype. This chain connects TRBV2 to TRBJ2-7, with D unclear. With 9 bases removed from V and 0 bases from J, the gap between germline ends came to 15 bases. Germline CDR1 reads SNHLY; CDR2 reads FYNNEI. The CDR3 contains 14 residues. In nucleotides, the CDR3 is TGTGCCAGTAGATCAGTATCGGGCTCCTACGAGCAGTACTTC. Protein product: CASRSVSGSYEQYF.

About this clonotype itself: One end of the junction is discordant with germline, which a read error may explain. This chain uses TRBV28 with TRBJ1-6; no firm D call. Germline V gene data show CDR1 as MDHEN and CDR2 as SYDVKM. The CDR3 spans 15 residues. This CDR3 reads CASSLGQAWDSPLHF. CDR3 DNA sequence: TGTGCCAGCAGTTTAGGGCAGGCCTGGGATTCACCCCTACACTTT.

Many counts were recorded for this clonotype. For the CDR3, the DNA is TGCAGCGTCCCCGCGGGGGCCAACGTCCTGACTTTC. It yields the protein CSVPAGANVLTF. This chain joins TRBV29-1 and TRBJ2-6; D not certain. The CDR3 length is 12 residues. Germline loops: CDR1 SQVTM, CDR2 ANQGSEA. Trimming took off 6 bases at V and 4 bases at J, with 7 bases between the two ends.

This clonotype was seen many times. Just one base apart from a much larger clone, this may be a read error. The genes are TRBV12-3 or TRBV12-4 and TRBJ1-6; D perhaps matches TRBD1 (5 bases). The CDR3 runs to 12 residues. As DNA, the CDR3 is TGTGCCAGCAGTTTAGGCCGGGGACCCCTCAACTTT. Residues: CASSLGRGPLNF.

This clonotype was seen many times. The rearrangement links TRBV28 to TRBJ2-6; the match to TRBD1 covers 8 bases. Trimming cost V 8 bases and J 3 bases; bases outside gene matches: 6. Germline-derived CDR1 and CDR2 are MDHEN and SYDVKM. CDR3 size: 15 residues. CDR3 in amino acids: CASYRGRGGANVLTF. The CDR3 DNA sequence: TGTGCCAGCTACAGGGGGAGAGGTGGGGCCAACGTCCTGACTTTC.

Many counts were recorded for this clonotype. The chain combines TRBV7-2 with TRBJ2-3, with D uncertain. Looked up from germline, CDR1 is SGHTA and CDR2 is FQGNSA. Trimming cost V 5 bases and J 2 bases, with 14 bases left between them. This CDR3 has 15 residues. The CDR3 here is CASSLYRVHTDTQYF. The CDR3 coding sequence is TGTGCCAGCAGCCTATACCGGGTCCACACAGATACGCAGTATTTT.

This chain uses TRBV20-1 with TRBJ2-7; the match to TRBD2 covers 9 bases. Germline CDR1 DFQATT, CDR2 SNEGSKA (reference sequence). Trimming removed 2 bases from V and 3 bases from J; junction bases left unmatched: 11. CDR3 length: 16 residues. The CDR3 coding sequence is TGCAGTGCTAGACATCGCCGAGTAGCGGGAGTCTACGAGCAGTACTTC. The encoded protein is CSARHRRVAGVYEQYF.

This clonotype has a count of ten or more. This sequence joins TRBV18 and TRBJ1-4; maybe TRBD1 (5 bases). Trimming shortened V by 1 base and J by 0 bases, and 6 bases separated the two germline ends. This CDR3 is 15 amino acids long. CDR1 and CDR2 from the germline V gene are KGHSH and LQKENI. The CDR3 sequence: CASSPRGTTNEKLFF. As DNA, the CDR3 is TGTGCCAGCTCACCACGGGGCACAACTAATGAAAAACTGTTTTTT.

The J gene is TRBJ1-5, the V gene TRBV10-2; D is possibly TRBD1 (5 bases). V lost 7 bases, J lost 0 bases, and 13 bases lay in between. CDR1 is WSHSY, CDR2 SAAADI, per germline. CDR3 length equals 15 residues. In DNA, the CDR3 is TGCGCCAGCAACCCGACAGATTATAGCAATCAGCCCCAGCATTTT. It is translated as CASNPTDYSNQPQHF.

The sample holds many counts of this clonotype. V and J are TRBV7-8 and TRBJ1-5, with a possible D match to TRBD1 (6 bases). The CDR3 extends over 16 amino acids. CDR1 and CDR2 from the germline V gene are SGHVS and FQNEAQ. V lost 2 bases, J lost 5 bases, and 16 bases lay in between. CDR3 nucleotide sequence: TGTGCCAGCAGCTTAACACTGCGACAGGAGTATCAGCCCCAGCATTTT. As protein: CASSLTLRQEYQPQHF.

At least ten counts were recorded for this clonotype. V and J are TRBV14 and TRBJ2-1; 8 bases fit TRBD2. CDR3 size: 18 residues. After removal of 3 bases from V and 8 bases from J, the junction contained 18 bases not matched to a gene. Per germline, CDR1 SGHDN and CDR2 FVKESK. CDR3 bases: TGTGCCAGCAGCCACCGGGCTAGCGGGCTCGCCCCGGACCATGAGCAGTTCTTC. This translates into CASSHRASGLAPDHEQFF.

This clonotype was recorded many times. V is TRBV5-1 and J is TRBJ2-7, with D perhaps TRBD1 (5 bases). The germline gives CDR1 SGHRS, CDR2 YFSETQ. The CDR3 is 15 residues long. Between the trimmed V and J ends, which lost 3 bases and 1 base, there was a span of 14 bases. DNA for the CDR3: TGCGCCAGCAGCTCTCAGGGTATTTTTTCCTACGAGCAGTACTTC. It yields the protein CASSSQGIFSYEQYF.

This clonotype was detected many times. The rearrangement uses TRBV5-1 and TRBJ1-1, with D maybe TRBD1 (5 bases). Trimming removed 3 bases at V and 0 bases at J, with 9 bases between. CDR3 size: 14 residues. Looked up from germline, CDR1 is SGHRS and CDR2 is YFSETQ. Here the CDR3 DNA reads TGCGCCAGCAGCTGGGGACTTTTGAACACTGAAGCTTTCTTT. Its protein is CASSWGLLNTEAFF.

This clonotype was counted a few times. A much more abundant neighbour one base away suggests this may be a read error. V usage is TRBV20-1 and J usage is TRBJ2-7; a possible D gene is TRBD2 (6 bases). V was pared by 3 bases and J by 7 bases, with 16 bases between. The CDR3 consists of 13 residues. CDR1 and CDR2 (germline): DFQATT, SNEGSKA (reference sequence). CDR3 amino acids: CSASREWEEEQYF. As DNA, the CDR3 is TGCAGTGCTAGCCGGGAATGGGAGGAAGAGCAGTACTTC.

This clonotype has a count of ten or more. The J gene is TRBJ2-3, the V gene TRBV7-2; 7 bases are shared with TRBD2. CDR1 and CDR2 from the germline V gene are SGHTA and FQGNSA. The CDR3 sequence is 16 residues long. V lost 4 bases, J lost 3 bases, and 10 bases stayed unmatched. For the CDR3, the DNA is TGTGCCAGCAGCTCGTACGGGCGGGGGATAACAGATACGCAGTATTTT. Translating it yields CASSSYGRGITDTQYF. Variable domain in full (rest from reference TRBV7-2 and TRBJ2-3): GAGVSQSPSNKVTEKGKDVELRCDPISGHTALYWYRQSLGQGLEFLIYFQGNSAPDKSGLPSDRFSAERTGGSVSTLTIQRTQQEDSAVYLCASSSYGRGITDTQYFGPGTRLTVL.

Ten or more counts support this clonotype. V usage is TRBV27 and J usage is TRBJ2-3; a weak D match, TRBD2 (6 bases). Germline V gene data show CDR1 as MNHEY and CDR2 as SMNVEV (reference sequence). V shed 5 bases and J shed 3 bases, with 15 bases lying between them. The CDR3 consists of 15 residues. In nucleotides, the CDR3 is TGTGCCAGCAGTCGGGAGCCCAGAGGGACAGATACGCAGTATTTT. Its protein is CASSREPRGTDTQYF.

The table lists this clonotype with a few counts. The chain employs TRBV7-3 and TRBJ2-5; D gene unclear. CDR3 length: 14 residues. Trimming took off 2 bases at V and 4 bases at J, with 11 bases between the two ends. Germline V gene lookup returns CDR1 SGHTA and CDR2 FQGTGA. The DNA of the CDR3 is TGTGCCAGCAGCTTAGACGTCTCTGGAGAGACCCAGTACTTC. Translation: CASSLDVSGETQYF.

This clonotype was found many times. This sequence joins TRBV29-1 and TRBJ2-2, with TRBD1 matching over 10 bases. J was trimmed by 3 bases and V by 7 bases; bases with no gene match: 14. This CDR3 comprises 17 residues. Germline V gene sequence: CDR1 SQVTM, CDR2 ANQGSEA. As DNA, the CDR3 is TGCAGCGCCACACAGATACCGGGACAGGGGTACACCGGGGAGCTGTTTTTT. Protein: CSATQIPGQGYTGELFF.

Ten or more counts support this clonotype. A clone one base away is much larger, so this may be a read error. The chain employs TRBV28 and TRBJ2-4; TRBD2 might be the D (5 bases). CDR1 is MDHEN, CDR2 SYDVKM, per germline. This CDR3 is built from 12 residues. The CDR3 sequence: CATQEDKKIQYF. The CDR3 coding sequence is TGTGCCACTCAGGAGGATAAAAAAATTCAGTACTTC.

This clonotype was picked up many times. The CDR3 loop is CASSGLPGSRTDTQYF. CDR3 DNA: TGCGCCAGCAGCGGCCTTCCCGGGAGTCGTACAGATACGCAGTATTTT. The V call is TRBV5-1, the J call TRBJ2-3, with a possible D match to TRBD2 (6 bases). V was trimmed by 4 bases and J by 3 bases, leaving 18 bases between them. CDR3 length equals 16 residues. Germline assignment: CDR1 SGHRS and CDR2 YFSETQ. Full variable domain (rest looked up from reference TRBV5-1 and TRBJ2-3): KAGVTQTPRYLIKTRGQQVTLSCSPISGHRSVSWYQQTPGQGLQFLFEYFSETQRNKGNFPGRFSGRQFSNSRSEMNVSTLELGDSALYLCASSGLPGSRTDTQYFGPGTRLTVL.

The sample holds many counts of this clonotype. The rearrangement links TRBV5-1 to TRBJ2-7; D unresolved. V lost 0 bases to trimming and J lost 1 base, with 8 bases between them. The CDR3 spans 14 residues. Germline V gives CDR1 SGHRS, CDR2 YFSETQ. The CDR3 loop is CASSLVAGSYEQYF. DNA of the CDR3: TGCGCCAGCAGCTTGGTCGCTGGTTCCTACGAGCAGTACTTC.

The chain uses TRBV11-3 and TRBJ2-3; the match to TRBD2 covers 7 bases. CDR3 length: 15 residues. Germline V lookup: CDR1 SGHNT, CDR2 YENEEA. The V gene end was trimmed by 5 bases and the J gene end by 5 bases; junction bases not matched to a gene: 10. DNA of the CDR3: TGTGCCAGCAGCAGAGACGGAGGGGAGGGAGATACGCAGTATTTT. As protein: CASSRDGGEGDTQYF. Variable domain in full (rest from reference TRBV11-3 and TRBJ2-3): EAGVVQSPRYKIIEKKQPVAFWCNPISGHNTLYWYLQNLGQGPELLIRYENEEAVDDSQLPKDRFSAERLKGVDSTLKIQPAELGDSAVYLCASSRDGGEGDTQYFGPGTRLTVL.